The 25 T cell receptor beta chains presented below share a single source sample, sequenced in a study of OX40 agonist ivuxolimab in advanced cancers. Sequencing used immunoSEQ multiplex PCR; TCRdb keeps in-frame clones, though not all of them. This sample has about 49,000 clones, with 85% found just once. This material consisted of CD4+ or CD8+ T cells sorted from blood, taken in a trial of the OX40 agonist ivuxolimab. The receptors here all came from an adult with an advanced solid tumor such as melanoma, head and neck, liver or kidney cancer.

As regards this clone: The sample has other DNA sequences that encode this CDR3 too. DNA of the CDR3: TGCGCCAGCAGCCAAGATAGTGGCAATCAGCCCCAGCATTTT. Residues: CASSQDSGNQPQHF. The rearrangement links TRBV4-3 to TRBJ1-5, with D uncertain. CDR1 and CDR2 from the germline V gene are LGHNA and YSLEER. The CDR3 is made up of 14 amino acids. With 0 bases removed from V and 2 bases from J, the gap between germline ends came to 5 bases.

Relative to its sample, this clone is medium-sized. The chain joins TRBV11-3 to TRBJ2-3; 11 bases match TRBD1. Germline-derived CDR1 and CDR2 are SGHNT and YENEEA. The CDR3 runs to 17 residues. Unmatched junction bases numbered 10, after V lost 5 bases and J lost 3 bases. CDR3 amino acids: CASSAYAGTGGTDTQYF. The CDR3 DNA reads TGTGCCAGCAGCGCATATGCCGGGACAGGGGGGACAGATACGCAGTATTTT. The entire variable domain, with the rest obtained from reference TRBV11-3 and TRBJ2-3, is as follows: EAGVVQSPRYKIIEKKQPVAFWCNPISGHNTLYWYLQNLGQGPELLIRYENEEAVDDSQLPKDRFSAERLKGVDSTLKIQPAELGDSAVYLCASSAYAGTGGTDTQYFGPGTRLTVL.

The rearrangement links TRBV7-2 to TRBJ2-7; D call uncertain. This CDR3 spans 12 amino acids. V was pared by 5 bases and J by 4 bases, with 9 bases between. The germline gives CDR1 SGHTA, CDR2 FQGNSA. The chain's CDR3 is CASSRDLYEQYF. The DNA for the CDR3 is TGTGCCAGCAGCCGTGACCTGTACGAGCAGTACTTC.

The V and J genes are TRBV19 and TRBJ1-1; a possible D gene is TRBD1 (5 bases). Germline loops: CDR1 LNHDA, CDR2 SQIVND (reference sequence). V lost 8 bases to trimming and J lost 4 bases, with 14 bases between them. CDR3 length: 13 residues. The CDR3 region has the DNA TGTGCCAGTTCCACGGGGGTATTCACTGAAGCTTTCTTT. Translated, it gives CASSTGVFTEAFF.

The chain employs TRBV4-3 and TRBJ1-1, with a possible D match to TRBD1 (6 bases). The V and J ends lost 6 bases and 0 bases respectively, with 14 bases between them. There are 15 residues in the CDR3. Germline V CDR1 and CDR2: LGHNA, YSLEER. The CDR3 coding sequence is TGCGCCAGCAGTACCTCAGGGGCCCTGAACACTGAAGCTTTCTTT. It specifies CASSTSGALNTEAFF.

The chain carries TRBV11-2 and TRBJ1-1; the D gene is possibly TRBD1 (6 bases). The CDR3 runs 17 residues. The germline V and J ends were trimmed by 3 bases and 1 base, with 18 bases remaining between them. Germline lookup yields CDR1 SGHAT and CDR2 FQNNGV. The CDR3: CASSFVEGVTANTEAFF. In nucleotides, the CDR3 is TGTGCCAGCAGCTTCGTCGAGGGGGTCACAGCGAACACTGAAGCTTTCTTT.

This clone turned up a few times. The chain couples TRBV7-3 to TRBJ2-1, with D perhaps TRBD2 (5 bases). CDR3 length: 13 residues. V was cut by 2 bases and J by 7 bases, with 9 bases left in between. Germline-derived CDR1 and CDR2 are SGHTA and FQGTGA. This CDR3 is CASSLAGGNEQFF. As DNA, the CDR3 is TGTGCCAGCAGCTTAGCCGGCGGGAATGAGCAGTTCTTC.

The chain recombines TRBV18 with TRBJ2-7; D unresolved. The V and J ends lost 1 base and 3 bases respectively, with 22 bases between them. CDR1 and CDR2 from the germline V gene are KGHSH and LQKENI. The CDR3 totals 18 residues. CDR3 DNA sequence: TGTGCCAGCTCACCACAAGAGACACAGAAGAAAGCAGACTACGAGCAGTACTTC. It codes for CASSPQETQKKADYEQYF.

On this clone: At the DNA level, this CDR3 is encoded by other sequences in the same sample as well. The J gene is TRBJ1-5, the V gene TRBV27; a weak D match, TRBD1 (5 bases). CDR1 is MNHEY and CDR2 is SMNVEV in the germline V gene (reference sequence). The V gene lost 1 base and the J gene lost 6 bases, with 7 bases spanning the gap. The CDR3 covers 13 residues. CDR3 coding DNA: TGTGCCAGCAGTTTATGGGGGGGTCAGCCCCAGCATTTT. Translated, it gives CASSLWGGQPQHF.

V gene TRBV4-1 combines with J gene TRBJ2-1, with D perhaps matching TRBD2 (5 bases). CDR3 length: 15 residues. Trimming left V 0 bases short and J 5 bases short, with 11 bases between. CDR1 and CDR2 (germline): MGHRA, YSYEKL. The CDR3 region has the DNA TGCGCCAGCAGCCAAGATAGGTGGGGAGACAATGAGCAGTTCTTC. Amino acid sequence: CASSQDRWGDNEQFF.

The chain uses TRBV9 and TRBJ2-5, with 11 nucleotides matching TRBD2. This CDR3 is 15 amino acids long. The germline V gene has CDR1 SGDLS and CDR2 YYNGEE. Losses at the gene ends were 4 bases for V and 4 bases for J; bases not matched to a gene: 6. The CDR3 is CASSHSGGALETQYF. The CDR3 coding sequence is TGTGCCAGCAGCCATAGCGGGGGGGCCTTAGAGACCCAGTACTTC. Full variable domain (rest looked up from reference TRBV9 and TRBJ2-5): DSGVTQTPKHLITATGQRVTLRCSPRSGDLSVYWYQQSLDQGLQFLIQYYNGEERAKGNILERFSAQQFPDLHSELNLSSLELGDSALYFCASSHSGGALETQYFGPGTRLLVL.

The sample holds one count of this clone. This chain connects TRBV19 to TRBJ2-5, with unresolved D. The V end was cut by 3 bases, the J end by 5 bases, with 13 bases between. Germline assignment: CDR1 LNHDA and CDR2 SQIVND (reference sequence). The CDR3 is 14 amino acids. CDR3 DNA: TGTGCCAGTAGTATGGGGTACGAGAGGGAGACCCAGTACTTC. This codes for CASSMGYERETQYF.

The V and J genes are TRBV29-1 and TRBJ2-7, with 11 bases that match TRBD1. The V gene's germline CDR1 is SQVTM and CDR2 ANQGSEA. Trimming cost V 0 bases and J 6 bases; bases outside gene matches: 1. The CDR3 extends over 13 amino acids. The CDR3: CSVEDGTGGEQYF. As DNA, the CDR3 is TGCAGCGTTGAAGATGGGACAGGGGGCGAGCAGTACTTC.

The CDR3: CASSSNSRVHEQFF. The CDR3 coding sequence is TGTGCCAGCAGCTCAAATTCCAGGGTCCATGAGCAGTTCTTC. The chain joins TRBV11-2 to TRBJ2-1; TRBD1 is a possible D gene (5 bases). The CDR3 extends over 14 amino acids. Between the trimmed V and J ends, which lost 4 bases and 8 bases, there was a span of 15 bases. Germline lookup yields CDR1 SGHAT and CDR2 FQNNGV.

This clone showed up just a few times. This CDR3 is CSVELQGLSYEQYF. As DNA, the CDR3 is TGCAGCGTTGAACTACAGGGACTAAGCTACGAGCAGTACTTC. This chain links TRBV29-1 with TRBJ2-7; TRBD2 might be the D (7 bases). Trimming stripped 2 bases from V and 3 bases from J, with 14 bases between. CDR3 length: 14 residues. Germline-derived CDR1 and CDR2 are SQVTM and ANQGSEA.

This rearrangement joins TRBV4-1 to TRBJ2-3; 8 positions match TRBD1. This CDR3 spans 16 amino acids. V gave up 4 bases and J gave up 1 base; unmatched junction bases: 7. The germline gives CDR1 MGHRA, CDR2 YSYEKL. CDR3 sequence (DNA): TGCGCCAGCAGCCTTGGGACAGGCTGGGGCACAGATACGCAGTATTTT. Translating gives CASSLGTGWGTDTQYF.

The chain uses TRBV2 and TRBJ2-2, with 7 bases lining up with TRBD2. The CDR3 spans 14 residues. Germline assignment: CDR1 SNHLY and CDR2 FYNNEI. The CDR3 sequence is CANHGRGGNGELFF. In DNA, the CDR3 is TGTGCAAACCATGGGAGGGGCGGAAACGGGGAGCTGTTTTTT. The full variable domain, rest sourced from reference TRBV2 and TRBJ2-2, is EPEVTQTPSHQVTQMGQEVILRCVPISNHLYFYWYRQILGQKVEFLVSFYNNEISEKSEIFDDQFSVERPDGSNFTLKIRSTKLEDSAMYFCANHGRGGNGELFFGEGSRLTVL.

This chain uses TRBV15 with TRBJ2-1, with TRBD1 as a possible D gene (5 bases). Germline V gives CDR1 LNHNV, CDR2 YYDKDF (reference sequence). This CDR3 has 17 amino acids. Trimming left V 0 bases short and J 4 bases short, with 16 bases between. DNA for the CDR3: TGTGCCACCAGCAGAGAGAGGCGAGGTAGGGGATACAATGAGCAGTTCTTC. It yields the protein CATSRERRGRGYNEQFF.

This clone was counted between two and nine times. The chain uses TRBV19 and TRBJ1-5, with no clear D. Trimming removed 3 bases from V and 0 bases from J, with 9 bases in between. The CDR3 length is 15 residues. CDR1 and CDR2 (germline): LNHDA, SQIVND (reference sequence). The CDR3 loop reads CASSIWQHSNQPQHF. CDR3 nucleotides: TGTGCCAGTAGTATTTGGCAACATAGCAATCAGCCCCAGCATTTT.

J is TRBJ2-2 and V is TRBV6-5; possibly TRBD1 or TRBD2 for D (5 bases each). V was trimmed by 2 bases and J by 6 bases, leaving 10 bases between them. The germline gives CDR1 MNHEY, CDR2 SVGAGI. The CDR3 consists of 14 residues. The CDR3 nucleotides read TGTGCCAGCAGTTACGGGCAGGGAGCCGGGGAGCTGTTTTTT. This gives the protein CASSYGQGAGELFF.

The J gene is TRBJ1-1, the V gene TRBV4-1; D possibly corresponds to TRBD1 (5 bases). Trimming shortened V by 4 bases and J by 1 base, and 13 bases separated the two germline ends. Germline CDR1 MGHRA, CDR2 YSYEKL. The CDR3 is 15 amino acids. CDR3 amino acids: CASSPLQAENTEAFF. The DNA of the CDR3 is TGCGCCAGCAGCCCCCTACAGGCGGAGAACACTGAAGCTTTCTTT.

The rearrangement links TRBV30 to TRBJ1-6; possible D gene TRBD1, 5 bases. Looked up from germline, CDR1 is GTSNPN and CDR2 is SVGIG (reference sequence). Trimming cost V 8 bases and J 11 bases, with 16 bases left between them. The CDR3 sequence is 12 residues long. Here the CDR3 DNA reads TGTGCCCGGTGCTACGCGGGACCACCCCTCCACTTT. Its translation: CARCYAGPPLHF.

The CDR3 nucleotides read TGTGCCAGCAGGGGGACACCTCTTCTGAACACTGAAGCTTTCTTT. It codes for CASRGTPLLNTEAFF. The chain joins TRBV28 to TRBJ1-1, with D perhaps TRBD1 (6 bases). The CDR3 length is 15 residues. Per germline, CDR1 MDHEN and CDR2 SYDVKM. The germline V and J ends were trimmed by 6 bases and 0 bases, with 14 bases remaining between them. The entire variable domain, with the rest obtained from reference TRBV28 and TRBJ1-1, is as follows: DVKVTQSSRYLVKRTGEKVFLECVQDMDHENMFWYRQDPGLGLRLIYFSYDVKMKEKGDIPEGYSVSREKKERFSLILESASTNQTSMYLCASRGTPLLNTEAFFGQGTRLTVV.

This clone was found a few times. J is TRBJ1-3 and V is TRBV4-3, with 7 bases that match TRBD1. After removal of 1 base from V and 2 bases from J, the junction contained 2 bases not matched to a gene. This CDR3 is built from 15 residues. CDR1 is LGHNA and CDR2 is YSLEER in the germline V gene. The CDR3 nucleotides read TGCGCCAGCAGCCAAGGCAGGGGGACTGGAAACACCATATATTTT. Encoded protein: CASSQGRGTGNTIYF.

About this clone itself: Other DNA variants within this sample encode the same CDR3. The V call is TRBV28, the J call TRBJ1-1; D is uncertain. Trimming left V 3 bases short and J 5 bases short, with 4 bases between. Germline-derived CDR1 and CDR2 are MDHEN and SYDVKM. CDR3 length equals 11 residues. The CDR3 is CASSFGTEAFF. CDR3 nucleotide sequence: TGTGCCAGCAGTTTTGGGACTGAAGCTTTCTTT.